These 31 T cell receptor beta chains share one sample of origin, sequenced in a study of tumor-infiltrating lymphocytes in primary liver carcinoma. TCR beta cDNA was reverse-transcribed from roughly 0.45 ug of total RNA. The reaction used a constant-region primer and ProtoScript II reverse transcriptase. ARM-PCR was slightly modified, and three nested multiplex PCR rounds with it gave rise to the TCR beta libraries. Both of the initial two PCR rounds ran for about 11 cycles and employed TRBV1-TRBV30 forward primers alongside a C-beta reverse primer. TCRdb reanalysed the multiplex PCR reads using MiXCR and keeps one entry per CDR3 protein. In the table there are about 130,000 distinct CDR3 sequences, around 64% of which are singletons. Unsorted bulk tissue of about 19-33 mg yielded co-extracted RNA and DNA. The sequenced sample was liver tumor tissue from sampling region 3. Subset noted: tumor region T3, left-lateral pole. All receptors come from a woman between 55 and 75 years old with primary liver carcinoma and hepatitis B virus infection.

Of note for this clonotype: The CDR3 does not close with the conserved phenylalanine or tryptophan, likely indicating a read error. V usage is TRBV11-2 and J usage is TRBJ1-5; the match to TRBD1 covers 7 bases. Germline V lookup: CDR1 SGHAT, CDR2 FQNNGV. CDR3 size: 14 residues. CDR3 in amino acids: CTSNPTGSDQPQHV. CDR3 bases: TGTACCAGCAACCCGACAGGGTCTGATCAGCCCCAGCATGTT.

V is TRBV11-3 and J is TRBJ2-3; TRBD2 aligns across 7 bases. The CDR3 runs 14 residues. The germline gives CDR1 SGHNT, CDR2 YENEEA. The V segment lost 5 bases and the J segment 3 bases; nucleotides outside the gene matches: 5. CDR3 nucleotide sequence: TGTGCCAGCAGCCCTCGGACTAGAACAGATACGCAGTATTTT. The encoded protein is CASSPRTRTDTQYF. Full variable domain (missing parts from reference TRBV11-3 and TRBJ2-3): EAGVVQSPRYKIIEKKQPVAFWCNPISGHNTLYWYLQNLGQGPELLIRYENEEAVDDSQLPKDRFSAERLKGVDSTLKIQPAELGDSAVYLCASSPRTRTDTQYFGPGTRLTVL.

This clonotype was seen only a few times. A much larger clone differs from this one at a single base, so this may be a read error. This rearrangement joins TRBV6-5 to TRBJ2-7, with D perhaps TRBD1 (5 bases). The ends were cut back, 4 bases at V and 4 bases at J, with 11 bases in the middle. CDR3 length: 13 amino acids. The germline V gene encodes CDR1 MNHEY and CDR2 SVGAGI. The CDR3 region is CASSSTVQYEQYF. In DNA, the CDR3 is TGTGCCAGCAGTTCGACAGTTCAGTACGAGCAGTACTTC.

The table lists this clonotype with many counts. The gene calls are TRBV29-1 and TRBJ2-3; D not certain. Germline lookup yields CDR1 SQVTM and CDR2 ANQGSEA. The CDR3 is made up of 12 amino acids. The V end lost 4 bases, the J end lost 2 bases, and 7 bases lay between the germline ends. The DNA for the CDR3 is TGCAGCGTTGCAATTAACACAGATACGCAGTATTTT. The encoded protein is CSVAINTDTQYF.

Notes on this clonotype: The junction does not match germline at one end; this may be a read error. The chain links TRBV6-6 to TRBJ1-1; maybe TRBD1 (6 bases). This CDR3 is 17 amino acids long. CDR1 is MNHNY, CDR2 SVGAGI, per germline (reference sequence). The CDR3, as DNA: TGTGCTAGCAGAATTACAGGGCTCGTAGGTAGGGACACTGAAGCTTTATTT. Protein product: CASRITGLVGRDTEALF.

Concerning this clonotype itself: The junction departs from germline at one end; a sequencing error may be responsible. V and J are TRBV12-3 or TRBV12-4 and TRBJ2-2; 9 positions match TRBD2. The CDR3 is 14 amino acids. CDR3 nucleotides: TGCGCCAGCAGGCGGGAGGGGAACTCCGGGGAGCTGTTTTTT. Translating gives CASRREGNSGELFF.

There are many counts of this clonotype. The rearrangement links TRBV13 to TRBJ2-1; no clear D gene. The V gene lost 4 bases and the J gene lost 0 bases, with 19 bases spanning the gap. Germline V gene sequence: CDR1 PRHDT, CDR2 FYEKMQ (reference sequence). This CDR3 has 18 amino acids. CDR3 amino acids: CASSSPPPLRSSYNEQFF. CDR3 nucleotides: TGTGCCAGCAGCTCCCCCCCTCCCCTTAGGAGCTCCTACAATGAGCAGTTCTTC.

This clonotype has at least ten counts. CDR3 amino acids: CASSSGTGVEKLFF. The CDR3 DNA reads TGCGCCAGCAGCTCGGGGACAGGGGTTGAAAAACTGTTTTTT. The rearrangement joins TRBV4-1 to TRBJ1-4, with 10 bases aligning to TRBD1. This CDR3 spans 14 amino acids. Germline CDR1 and CDR2: MGHRA and YSYEKL. With 5 bases clipped from V and 7 bases from J, the junction kept 4 bases outside the gene matches.

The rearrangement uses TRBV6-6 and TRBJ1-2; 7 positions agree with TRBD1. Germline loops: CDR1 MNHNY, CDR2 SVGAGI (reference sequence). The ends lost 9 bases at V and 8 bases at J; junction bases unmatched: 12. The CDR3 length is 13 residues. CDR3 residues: CASGYGNRGGYTF. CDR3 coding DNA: TGTGCCAGTGGTTACGGGAACAGGGGCGGCTACACCTTC.

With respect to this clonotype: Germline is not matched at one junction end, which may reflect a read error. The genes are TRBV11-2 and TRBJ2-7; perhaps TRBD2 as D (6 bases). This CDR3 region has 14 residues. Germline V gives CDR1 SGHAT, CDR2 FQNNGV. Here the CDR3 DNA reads TGTGCCAGCAGCCCCCCTCTAGGGGCTAGCGAGCGGTACTTC. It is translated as CASSPPLGASERYF.

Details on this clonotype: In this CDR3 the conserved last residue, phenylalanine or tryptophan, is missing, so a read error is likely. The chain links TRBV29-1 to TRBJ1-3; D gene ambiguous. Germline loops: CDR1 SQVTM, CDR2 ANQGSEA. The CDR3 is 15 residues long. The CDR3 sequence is CSVGGSTDSGNTIYS. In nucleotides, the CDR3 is TGCAGCGTTGGAGGTAGTACAGACTCTGGAAATACCATATATTCT.

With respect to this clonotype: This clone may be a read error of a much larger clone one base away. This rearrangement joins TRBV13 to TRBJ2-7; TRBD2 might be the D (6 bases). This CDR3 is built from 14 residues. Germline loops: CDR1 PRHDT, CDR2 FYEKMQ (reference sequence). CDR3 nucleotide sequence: TGTGCCAGCAGCGCGGGACGTAGAACCTACGAGAAGTACTTC. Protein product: CASSAGRRTYEKYF.

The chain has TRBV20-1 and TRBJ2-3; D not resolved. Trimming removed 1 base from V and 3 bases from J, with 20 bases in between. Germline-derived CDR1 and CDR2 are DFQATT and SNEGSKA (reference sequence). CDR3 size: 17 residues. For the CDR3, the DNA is TGCAGTGCTAGAGCCTCCCGGGCTTCGCCGACAACAGATACGCAGTATTTT. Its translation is CSARASRASPTTDTQYF.

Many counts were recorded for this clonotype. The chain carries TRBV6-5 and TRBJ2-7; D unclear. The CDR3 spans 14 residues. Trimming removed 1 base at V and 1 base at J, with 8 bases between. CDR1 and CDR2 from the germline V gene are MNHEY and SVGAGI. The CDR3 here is CASSYWSGSYEQYF. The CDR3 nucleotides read TGTGCCAGCAGTTACTGGTCTGGATCCTACGAGCAGTACTTC.

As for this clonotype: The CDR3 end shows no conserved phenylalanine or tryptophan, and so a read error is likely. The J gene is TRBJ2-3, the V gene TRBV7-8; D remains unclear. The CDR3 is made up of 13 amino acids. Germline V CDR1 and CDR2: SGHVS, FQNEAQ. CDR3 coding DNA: TGTGCTACCGGGTGGCTTAGCACAGATACGCAGTATTAT. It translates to CATGWLSTDTQYY.

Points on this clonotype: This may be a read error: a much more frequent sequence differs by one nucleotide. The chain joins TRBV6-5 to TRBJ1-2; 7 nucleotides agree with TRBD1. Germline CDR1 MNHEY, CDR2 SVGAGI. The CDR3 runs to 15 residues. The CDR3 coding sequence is TGTGCCAGCAGTCCCGGACAGGCCACCCGCTATGTCTACACCTTC. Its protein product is CASSPGQATRYVYTF.

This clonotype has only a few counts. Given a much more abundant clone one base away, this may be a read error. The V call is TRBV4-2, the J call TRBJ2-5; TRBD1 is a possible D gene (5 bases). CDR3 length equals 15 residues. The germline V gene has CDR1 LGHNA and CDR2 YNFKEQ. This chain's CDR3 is CAGSQERGGQETQYF. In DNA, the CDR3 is TGTGCCGGCAGCCAAGAAAGGGGCGGTCAAGAGACCCAGTACTTC.

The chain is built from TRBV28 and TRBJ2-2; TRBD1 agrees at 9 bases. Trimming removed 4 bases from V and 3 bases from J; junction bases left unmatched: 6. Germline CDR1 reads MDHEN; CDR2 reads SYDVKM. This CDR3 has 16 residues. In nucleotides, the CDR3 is TGTGCCAGCAGTTGGGGACAGGGCCTTTACACCGGGGAGCTGTTTTTT. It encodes CASSWGQGLYTGELFF.

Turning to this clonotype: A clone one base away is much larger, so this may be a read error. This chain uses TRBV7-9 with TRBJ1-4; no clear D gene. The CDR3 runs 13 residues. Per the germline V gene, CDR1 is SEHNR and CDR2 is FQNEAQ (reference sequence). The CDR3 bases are TGTGCCGGCAGCTTGGGATACGATGAAAAACTGTTTTTT. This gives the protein CAGSLGYDEKLFF.

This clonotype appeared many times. CDR3 bases: TGTGCCAGCAGTCCTAGCGGGAGGGCCAATGGTGAGCAGTTCTTC. It is translated as CASSPSGRANGEQFF. The chain couples TRBV12-3 or TRBV12-4 to TRBJ2-1, with 12 bases that match TRBD2. The junction had 8 bases not matched to a gene; V was cut back by 5 bases and J by 9 bases. The CDR3 covers 15 residues.

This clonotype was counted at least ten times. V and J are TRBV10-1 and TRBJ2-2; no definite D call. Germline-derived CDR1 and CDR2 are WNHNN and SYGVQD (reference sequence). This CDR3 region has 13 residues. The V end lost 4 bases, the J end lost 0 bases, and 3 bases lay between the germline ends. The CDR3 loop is CASSAPNTGELFF. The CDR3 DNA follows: TGCGCCAGCAGTGCCCCGAACACCGGGGAGCTGTTTTTT.

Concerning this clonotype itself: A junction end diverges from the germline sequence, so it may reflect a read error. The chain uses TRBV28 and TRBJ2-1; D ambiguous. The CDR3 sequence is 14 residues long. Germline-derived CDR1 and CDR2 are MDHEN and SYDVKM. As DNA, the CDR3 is TGTGCCAGCACCTCACTCCCCTCCTACAATGGGCAGTTCTTT. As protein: CASTSLPSYNGQFF.

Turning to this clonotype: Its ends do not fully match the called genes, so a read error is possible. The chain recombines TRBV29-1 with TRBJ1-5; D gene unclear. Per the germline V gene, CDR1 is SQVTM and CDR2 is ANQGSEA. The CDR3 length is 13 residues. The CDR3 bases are TGCGGCGTTGGAGAGAACAGCGATCAGCCCCAGCATTTT. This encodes CGVGENSDQPQHF.

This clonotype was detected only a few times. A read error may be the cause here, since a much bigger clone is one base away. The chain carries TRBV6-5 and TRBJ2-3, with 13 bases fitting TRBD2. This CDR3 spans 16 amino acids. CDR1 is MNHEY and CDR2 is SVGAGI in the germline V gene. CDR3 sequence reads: CASSQLAGGNTDTRYF. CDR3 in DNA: TGTGCCAGCAGCCAACTAGCGGGAGGGAACACAGATACGCGGTATTTT.

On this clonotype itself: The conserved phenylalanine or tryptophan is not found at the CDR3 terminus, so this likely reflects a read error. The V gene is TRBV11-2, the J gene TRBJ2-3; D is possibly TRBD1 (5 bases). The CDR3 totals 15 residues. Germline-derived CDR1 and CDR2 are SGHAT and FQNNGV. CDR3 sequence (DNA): TGTGCCAGTAGCTCCCAGGGCTTTAGCACAGATACCCAGTATCTT. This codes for CASSSQGFSTDTQYL.

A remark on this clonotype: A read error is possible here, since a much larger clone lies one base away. In nucleotides, the CDR3 is TGTGCCAGCAACGTAAATCGCGGTAACTCCTATAATTCACCCCTCCACTTT. Protein product: CASNVNRGNSYNSPLHF. The gene calls are TRBV6-6 and TRBJ1-6, with D unclear. The CDR3 runs to 17 residues. V lost 7 bases to trimming and J lost 0 bases, with 16 bases between them. Germline V gene data show CDR1 as MNHNY and CDR2 as SVGAGI (reference sequence).

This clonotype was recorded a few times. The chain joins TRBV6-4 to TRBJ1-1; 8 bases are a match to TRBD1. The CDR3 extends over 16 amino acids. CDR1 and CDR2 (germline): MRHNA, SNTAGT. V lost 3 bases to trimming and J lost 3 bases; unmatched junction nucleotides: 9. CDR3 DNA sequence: TGTGCCAGCAGTGAAAATTCAGGACAGGGACACACTGAAGCTTTCTTT. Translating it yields CASSENSGQGHTEAFF.

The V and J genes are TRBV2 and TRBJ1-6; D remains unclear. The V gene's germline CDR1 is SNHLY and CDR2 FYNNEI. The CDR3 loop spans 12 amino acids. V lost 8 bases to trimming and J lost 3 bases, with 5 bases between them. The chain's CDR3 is CASVGYNSPLHF. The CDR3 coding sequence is TGTGCCAGCGTGGGCTATAATTCACCCCTCCACTTT.

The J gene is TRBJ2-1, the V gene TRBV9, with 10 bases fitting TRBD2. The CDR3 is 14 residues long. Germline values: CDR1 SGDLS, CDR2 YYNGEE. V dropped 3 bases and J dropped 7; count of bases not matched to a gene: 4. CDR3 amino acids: CASSGASGGNEQFF. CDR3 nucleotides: TGTGCCAGCAGCGGGGCTAGCGGGGGAAATGAGCAGTTCTTC.

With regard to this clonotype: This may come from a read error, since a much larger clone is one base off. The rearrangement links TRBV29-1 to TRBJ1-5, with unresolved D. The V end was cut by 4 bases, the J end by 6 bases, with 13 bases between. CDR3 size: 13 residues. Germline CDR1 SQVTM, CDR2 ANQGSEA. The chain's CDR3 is CSVGLEYSQPQHF. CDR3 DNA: TGCAGCGTTGGTCTGGAGTACAGTCAGCCCCAGCATTTT. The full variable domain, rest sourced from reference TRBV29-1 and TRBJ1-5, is SAVISQKPSRDICQRGTSLTIQCQVDSQVTMMFWYRQQPGQSLTLIATANQGSEATYESGFVIDKFPISRPNLTFSTLTVSNMSPEDSSIYLCSVGLEYSQPQHFGDGTRLSIL.

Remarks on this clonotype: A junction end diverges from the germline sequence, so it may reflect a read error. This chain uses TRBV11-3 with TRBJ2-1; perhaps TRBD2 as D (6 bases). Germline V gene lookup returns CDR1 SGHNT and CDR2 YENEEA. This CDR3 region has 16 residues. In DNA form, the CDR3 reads TGTGCCAGCAGCCCGCAAGCGGGTGCTAGTTACGATGAGCAGCTCTTC. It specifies CASSPQAGASYDEQLF.